This T cell receptor (beta chain) stems from a study of T cell responses to AZD1222 COVID-19 vaccine. The data were produced by immunoSEQ multiplex PCR, yet TCRdb's version contains in-frame clones alone and is incomplete. Among around 140,000 clones, approximately 90% were seen once, and the ten largest hold about 1.8%. This sequence originates from an adult who received the AZD1222 COVID-19 vaccine. Source: peripheral blood, taken 28 days after the second AZD1222 dose.

CDR3 residues: CASSYFLAGGDTQYF. CDR3 nucleotide sequence: TGTGCCAGCAGTTACTTCCTAGCGGGAGGGGATACGCAGTATTTT. The chain uses TRBV6-5 and TRBJ2-3, with 12 bases fitting TRBD2. V lost 1 base and J lost 6; bases outside the gene matches: 2. Per germline, CDR1 MNHEY and CDR2 SVGAGI. The CDR3 totals 15 residues.